The 6 T cell receptor beta chains below all came from one sample that was sequenced in a study of T cells after yellow fever vaccination. MiXCR, applied by TCRdb to the 5' RACE reads, yields one record per CDR3 protein. The sample holds roughly 150,000 distinct CDR3 sequences; 7.7% are singletons and the top ten take around 0.73%. Sequenced here: CD4+ T cells sorted from PBMCs, sampled 5 days after the yellow fever booster vaccination. The origin of the receptors is a man aged 25-45 years who received the YFV17D yellow fever vaccine.

This clonotype was seen many times. The chain carries TRBV5-1 and TRBJ2-2, with D perhaps TRBD1 (5 bases). The length of the CDR3 is 15 residues. Germline V gives CDR1 SGHRS, CDR2 YFSETQ. Between the trimmed V and J ends, which lost 0 bases and 2 bases, there was a span of 8 bases. DNA for the CDR3: TGCGCCAGCAGCTTGGGGCAGGGAAACACCGGGGAGCTGTTTTTT. It codes for CASSLGQGNTGELFF.

This clonotype was seen at least ten times. V gene TRBV2 combines with J gene TRBJ1-1; D gene uncertain. This CDR3 has 11 amino acids. Trimming removed 6 bases from V and 6 bases from J, with 8 bases in between. From germline, CDR1 is SNHLY and CDR2 FYNNEI. DNA of the CDR3: TGTGCCAGCAGGCGGGAAGCTGAAGCTTTCTTT. It yields the protein CASRREAEAFF. The full variable domain, with the rest looked up from reference TRBV2 and TRBJ1-1, is EPEVTQTPSHQVTQMGQEVILRCVPISNHLYFYWYRQILGQKVEFLVSFYNNEISEKSEIFDDQFSVERPDGSNFTLKIRSTKLEDSAMYFCASRREAEAFFGQGTRLTVV.

This clonotype was seen many times. The genes are TRBV6-5 and TRBJ1-5; D remains unclear. V shed 4 bases and J shed 3 bases, with 13 bases lying between them. Germline values: CDR1 MNHEY, CDR2 SVGAGI. The CDR3 contains 15 residues. DNA for the CDR3: TGTGCCAGCAGTTCCTTAGAAGGTTACAATCAGCCCCAGCATTTT. Amino acids: CASSSLEGYNQPQHF.

This clonotype was counted only a few times. V and J are TRBV7-2 and TRBJ2-1, with D perhaps assigned TRBD1 or TRBD2 (5 bases each). The CDR3 loop spans 15 amino acids. Between the trimmed V and J ends, which lost 4 bases and 0 bases, there was a span of 10 bases. Germline V CDR1 and CDR2: SGHTA, FQGNSA. CDR3 residues: CASSSGPRSYNEQFF. DNA of the CDR3: TGTGCCAGCAGCTCGGGACCCCGCTCCTACAATGAGCAGTTCTTC.

A few counts support this clonotype. The V call is TRBV12-3 or TRBV12-4, the J call TRBJ1-5, with unresolved D. V was clipped by 7 bases and J by 2 bases, with 15 bases between them. There are 15 residues in the CDR3. CDR3 nucleotide sequence: TGTGCCAGCACTCAAACAGATATACGCAATCAGCCCCAGCATTTT. It yields the protein CASTQTDIRNQPQHF.

Points on this clonotype: Given a much more abundant clone one base away, this may be a read error. The chain uses TRBV7-3 and TRBJ2-4; tentatively, D is TRBD1 (6 bases). Germline V CDR1 and CDR2: SGHTA, FQGTGA. This CDR3 spans 13 amino acids. As DNA, the CDR3 is TGTGCCAGCAGCAAAGACAGGTCGGACATGCAGTACTTC. This sequence encodes CASSKDRSDMQYF.